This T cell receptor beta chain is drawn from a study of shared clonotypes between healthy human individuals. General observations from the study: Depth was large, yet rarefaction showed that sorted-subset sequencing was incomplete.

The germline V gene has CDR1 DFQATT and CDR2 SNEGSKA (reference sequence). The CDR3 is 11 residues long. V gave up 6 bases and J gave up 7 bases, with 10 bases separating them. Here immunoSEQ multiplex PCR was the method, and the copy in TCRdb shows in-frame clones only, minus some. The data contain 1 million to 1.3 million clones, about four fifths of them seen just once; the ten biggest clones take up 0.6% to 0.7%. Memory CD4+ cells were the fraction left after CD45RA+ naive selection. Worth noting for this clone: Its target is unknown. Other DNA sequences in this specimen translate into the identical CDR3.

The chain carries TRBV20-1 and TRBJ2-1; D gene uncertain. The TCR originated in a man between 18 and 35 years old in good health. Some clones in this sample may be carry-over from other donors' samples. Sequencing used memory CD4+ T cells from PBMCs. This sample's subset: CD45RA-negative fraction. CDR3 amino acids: CSATTRNEQFF. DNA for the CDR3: TGCAGTGCCACGACTCGGAATGAGCAGTTCTTC.